Listed here is a single T cell receptor beta chain. Its antigen remains unknown. CDR1 is SEHNR and CDR2 is FQNEAQ in the germline V gene (reference sequence). This CDR3 region has 15 residues. V trimming: 6 bases; J trimming: 7 bases; junction bases outside the gene matches: 9. These data originate in a study of T cell repertoires in cytomegalovirus infection. Study at large: The public TCR beta signatures pointed to both CMV infection and matching HLA type. Regarding the study as a whole: HLA-C-restricted CMV-specific TCR beta clonotypes prevailed in the ex vivo response.

TCRdb used MiXCR to reprocess the reads, holding one entry per CDR3 protein. The data contain about 140,000 distinct CDR3 sequences, roughly 6% of them singletons. The sequence was collected from a human donor in good health (CMV status not recorded). Some clones in this sample may be carry-over from other donors' samples. The rearrangement joins TRBV7-9 to TRBJ2-1; TRBD1 matches at 10 bases. The sample taken for sequencing was PBMCs. CDR3 sequence reads: CASSSRQGAWNEQFF. For the CDR3, the DNA is TGTGCCAGCAGTTCCAGACAGGGGGCCTGGAATGAGCAGTTCTTC.